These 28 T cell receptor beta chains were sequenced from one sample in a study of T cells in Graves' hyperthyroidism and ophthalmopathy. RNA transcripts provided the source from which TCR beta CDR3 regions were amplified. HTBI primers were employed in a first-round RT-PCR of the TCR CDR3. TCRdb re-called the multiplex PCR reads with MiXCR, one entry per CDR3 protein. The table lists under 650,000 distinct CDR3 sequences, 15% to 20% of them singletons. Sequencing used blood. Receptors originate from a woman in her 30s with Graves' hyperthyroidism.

DNA of the CDR3: TGTGCCAGCAGCTCCCCGACAGGGACCGGGGAGCTGTTTTTT. Protein sequence: CASSSPTGTGELFF. The V and J genes are TRBV11-2 and TRBJ2-2; 7 positions match TRBD1. CDR1 is SGHAT and CDR2 is FQNNGV in the germline V gene. J gave up 5 bases and V 4 bases, and 4 bases lay outside the gene matches. This CDR3 has 14 amino acids.

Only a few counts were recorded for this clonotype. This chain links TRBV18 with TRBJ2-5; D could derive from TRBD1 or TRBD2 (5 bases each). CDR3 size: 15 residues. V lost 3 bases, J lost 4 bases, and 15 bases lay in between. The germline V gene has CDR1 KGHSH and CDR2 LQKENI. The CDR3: CASSPRHSGRETQYF. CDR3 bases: TGTGCCAGCTCACCGCGTCACTCAGGGAGAGAGACCCAGTACTTC.

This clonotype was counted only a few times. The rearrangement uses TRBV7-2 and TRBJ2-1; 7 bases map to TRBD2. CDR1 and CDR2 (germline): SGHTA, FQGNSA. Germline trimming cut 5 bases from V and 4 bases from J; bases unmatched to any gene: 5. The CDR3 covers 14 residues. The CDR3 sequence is CASSPPGGYNEQFF. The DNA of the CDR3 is TGTGCCAGCAGCCCCCCGGGGGGATACAATGAGCAGTTCTTC.

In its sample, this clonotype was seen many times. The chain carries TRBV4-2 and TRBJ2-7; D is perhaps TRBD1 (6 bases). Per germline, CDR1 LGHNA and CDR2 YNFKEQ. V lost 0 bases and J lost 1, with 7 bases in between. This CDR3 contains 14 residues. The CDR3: CASSQEQGSYEQYF. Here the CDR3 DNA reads TGTGCCAGCAGCCAAGAACAGGGTTCCTACGAGCAGTACTTC.

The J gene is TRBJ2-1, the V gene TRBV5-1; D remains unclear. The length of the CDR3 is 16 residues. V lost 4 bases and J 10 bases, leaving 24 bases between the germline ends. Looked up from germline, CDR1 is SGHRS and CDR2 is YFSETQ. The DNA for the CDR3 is TGCGCCAGCAGCGCCGGCCGGGCCCCCCTTCGTCCGGAGCAGTTCTTC. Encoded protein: CASSAGRAPLRPEQFF.

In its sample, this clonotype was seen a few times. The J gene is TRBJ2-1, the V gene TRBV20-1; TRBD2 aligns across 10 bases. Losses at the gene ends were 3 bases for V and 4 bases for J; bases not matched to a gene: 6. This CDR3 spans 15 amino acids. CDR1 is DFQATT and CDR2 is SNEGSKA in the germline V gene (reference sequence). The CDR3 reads CSASRLAGIYNEQFF. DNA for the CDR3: TGCAGTGCTAGTAGACTAGCGGGCATATACAATGAGCAGTTCTTC.

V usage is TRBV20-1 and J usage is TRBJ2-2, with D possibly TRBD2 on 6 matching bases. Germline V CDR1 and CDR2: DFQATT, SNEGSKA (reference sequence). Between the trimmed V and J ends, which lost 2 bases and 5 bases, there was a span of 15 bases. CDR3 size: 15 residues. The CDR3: CSARPAGGGTGELFF. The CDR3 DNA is TGCAGTGCTAGACCCGCGGGTGGGGGGACCGGGGAGCTGTTTTTT.

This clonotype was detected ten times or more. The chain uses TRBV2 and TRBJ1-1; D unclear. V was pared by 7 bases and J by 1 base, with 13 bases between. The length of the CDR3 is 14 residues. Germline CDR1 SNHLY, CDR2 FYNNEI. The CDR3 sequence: CASTGVVSNTEAFF. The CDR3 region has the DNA TGTGCCAGCACGGGAGTTGTGTCGAACACTGAAGCTTTCTTT. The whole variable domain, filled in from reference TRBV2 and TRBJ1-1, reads EPEVTQTPSHQVTQMGQEVILRCVPISNHLYFYWYRQILGQKVEFLVSFYNNEISEKSEIFDDQFSVERPDGSNFTLKIRSTKLEDSAMYFCASTGVVSNTEAFFGQGTRLTVV.

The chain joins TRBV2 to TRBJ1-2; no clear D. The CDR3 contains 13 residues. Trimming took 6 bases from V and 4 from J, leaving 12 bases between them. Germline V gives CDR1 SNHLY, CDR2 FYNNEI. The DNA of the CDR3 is TGTGCCAGCAGAGGACGACCCCTCTATGGCTACACCTTC. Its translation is CASRGRPLYGYTF.

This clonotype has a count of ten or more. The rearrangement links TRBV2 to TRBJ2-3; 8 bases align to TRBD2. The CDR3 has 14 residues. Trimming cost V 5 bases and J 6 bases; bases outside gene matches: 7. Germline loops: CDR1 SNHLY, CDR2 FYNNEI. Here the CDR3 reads CASSLASGRDTQYF. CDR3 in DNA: TGTGCCAGCAGTTTGGCTAGCGGGCGGGATACGCAGTATTTT.

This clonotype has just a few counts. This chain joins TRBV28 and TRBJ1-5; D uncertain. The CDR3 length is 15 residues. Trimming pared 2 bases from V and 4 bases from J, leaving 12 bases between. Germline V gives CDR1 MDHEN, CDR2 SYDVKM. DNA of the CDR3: TGTGCCAGCAGTTTACTTCGGTCCGGAAATCAGCCCCAGCATTTT. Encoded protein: CASSLLRSGNQPQHF.

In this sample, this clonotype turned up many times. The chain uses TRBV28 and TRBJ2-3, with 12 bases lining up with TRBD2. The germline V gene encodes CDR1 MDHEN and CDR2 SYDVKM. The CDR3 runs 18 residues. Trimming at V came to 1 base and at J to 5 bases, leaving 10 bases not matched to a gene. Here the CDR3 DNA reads TGTGCCAGCAGTTTATCCCTGACTAGCGGGAGCAGGAGAGATACGCAGTATTTT. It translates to CASSLSLTSGSRRDTQYF.

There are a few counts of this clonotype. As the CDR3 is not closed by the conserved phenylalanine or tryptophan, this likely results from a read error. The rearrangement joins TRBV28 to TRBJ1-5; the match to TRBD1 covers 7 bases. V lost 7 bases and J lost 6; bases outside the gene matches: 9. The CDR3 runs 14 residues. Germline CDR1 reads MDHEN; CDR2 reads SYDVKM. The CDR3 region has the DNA TGTGCCAGCACGACAGGGCGGGCTCGTCAGCCCCAGCATCTT. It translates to CASTTGRARQPQHL.

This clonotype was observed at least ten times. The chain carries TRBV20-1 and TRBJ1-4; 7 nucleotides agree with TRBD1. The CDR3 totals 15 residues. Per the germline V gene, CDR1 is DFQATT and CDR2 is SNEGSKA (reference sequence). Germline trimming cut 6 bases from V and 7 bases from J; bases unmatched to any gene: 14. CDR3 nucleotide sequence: TGCAGTGCCCAGGGGGGGACAGTAGTCACTGAAAAACTGTTTTTT. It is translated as CSAQGGTVVTEKLFF.

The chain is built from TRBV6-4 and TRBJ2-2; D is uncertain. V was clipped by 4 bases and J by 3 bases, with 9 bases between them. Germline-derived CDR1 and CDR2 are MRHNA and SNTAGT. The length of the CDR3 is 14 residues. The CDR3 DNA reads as TGTGCCAGCAGTGTAATGAGAGACACCGGGGAGCTGTTTTTT. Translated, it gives CASSVMRDTGELFF.

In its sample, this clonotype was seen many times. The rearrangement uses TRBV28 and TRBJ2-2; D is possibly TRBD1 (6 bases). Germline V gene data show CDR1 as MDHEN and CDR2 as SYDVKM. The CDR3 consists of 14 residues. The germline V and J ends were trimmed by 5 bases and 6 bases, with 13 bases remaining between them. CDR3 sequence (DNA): TGTGCCAGCAGTCTCCTAACAGGGTCCGGGGAGCTGTTTTTT. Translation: CASSLLTGSGELFF.

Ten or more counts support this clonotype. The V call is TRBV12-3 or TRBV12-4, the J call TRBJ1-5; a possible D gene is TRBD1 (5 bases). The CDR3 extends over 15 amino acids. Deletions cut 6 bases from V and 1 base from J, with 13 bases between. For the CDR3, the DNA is TGTGCCAGCAGAAAGGACAATCGGAGCAATCAGCCCCAGCATTTT. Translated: CASRKDNRSNQPQHF.

As DNA, the CDR3 is TGTGCCTGGACTTTTAGTCCAGGACAGGGATTCATTAGCTATGGCTACACCTTC. Its protein is CAWTFSPGQGFISYGYTF. This chain connects TRBV30 to TRBJ1-2, with 8 bases identical to TRBD1. The CDR3 extends over 18 amino acids. V lost 4 bases and J lost 4; bases outside the gene matches: 20. Per germline, CDR1 GTSNPN and CDR2 SVGIG (reference sequence). Full variable domain (remainder filled in from reference TRBV30 and TRBJ1-2): SQTIHQWPATLVQPVGSPLSLECTVEGTSNPNLYWYRQAAGRGLQLLFYSVGIGQISSEVPQNLSASRPQDRQFILSSKKLLLSDSGFYLCAWTFSPGQGFISYGYTFGSGTRLTVV.

This CDR3 is CASSPFSRTGGLYF. Written as DNA, the CDR3 is TGTGCCAGCAGCCCATTTAGCAGGACAGGGGGCCTGTACTTC. The J gene is TRBJ2-5, the V gene TRBV9; 11 bases are a match to TRBD1. The CDR3 sequence is 14 residues long. V shed 4 bases and J 13 bases; nucleotides not matched to a gene: 12. CDR1 is SGDLS, CDR2 YYNGEE, per germline.

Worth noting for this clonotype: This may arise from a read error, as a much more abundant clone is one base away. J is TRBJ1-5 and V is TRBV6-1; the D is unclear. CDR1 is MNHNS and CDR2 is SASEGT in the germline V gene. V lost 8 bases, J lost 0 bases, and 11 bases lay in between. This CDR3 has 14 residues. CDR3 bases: TGTGCCAGCGGTCCTGGAATTAGCAATCAGCCCCAGCATTTT. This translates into CASGPGISNQPQHF.

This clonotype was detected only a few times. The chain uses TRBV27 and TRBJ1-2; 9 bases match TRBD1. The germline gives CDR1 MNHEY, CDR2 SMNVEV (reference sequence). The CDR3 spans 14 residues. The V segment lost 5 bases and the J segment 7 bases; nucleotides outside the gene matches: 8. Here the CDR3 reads CASSLRGTGSGYTF. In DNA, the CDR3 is TGTGCCAGCAGTCTACGGGGGACAGGGTCTGGCTACACCTTC.

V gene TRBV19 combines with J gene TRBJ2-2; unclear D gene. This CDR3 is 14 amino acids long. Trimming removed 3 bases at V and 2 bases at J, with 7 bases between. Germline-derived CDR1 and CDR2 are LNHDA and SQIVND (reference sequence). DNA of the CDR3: TGTGCCAGTAGTATCGGCCAAAACACCGGGGAGCTGTTTTTT. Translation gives CASSIGQNTGELFF.

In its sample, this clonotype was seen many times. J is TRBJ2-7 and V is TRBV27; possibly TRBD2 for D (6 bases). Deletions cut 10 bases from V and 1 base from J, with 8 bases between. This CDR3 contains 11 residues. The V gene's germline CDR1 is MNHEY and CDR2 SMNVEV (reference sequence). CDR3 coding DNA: TGTGCCACCGGGAGTTCCTACGAGCAGTACTTC. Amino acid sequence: CATGSSYEQYF.

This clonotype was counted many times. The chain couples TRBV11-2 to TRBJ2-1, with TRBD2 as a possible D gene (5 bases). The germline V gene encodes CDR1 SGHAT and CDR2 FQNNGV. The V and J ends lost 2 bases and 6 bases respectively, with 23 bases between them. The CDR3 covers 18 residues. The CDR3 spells CASSLSDRRFVAGNEQFF. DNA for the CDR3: TGTGCCAGCAGCTTAAGTGATCGGCGTTTTGTGGCGGGCAATGAGCAGTTCTTC.

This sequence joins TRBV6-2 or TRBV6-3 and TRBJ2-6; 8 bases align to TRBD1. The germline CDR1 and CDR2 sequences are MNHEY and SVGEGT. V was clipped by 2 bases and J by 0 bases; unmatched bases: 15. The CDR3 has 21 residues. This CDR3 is CASSYRLGTGTGRSGANVLTF. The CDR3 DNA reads TGTGCCAGCAGTTACCGCCTTGGGACCGGGACAGGTCGCTCTGGGGCCAACGTCCTGACTTTC.

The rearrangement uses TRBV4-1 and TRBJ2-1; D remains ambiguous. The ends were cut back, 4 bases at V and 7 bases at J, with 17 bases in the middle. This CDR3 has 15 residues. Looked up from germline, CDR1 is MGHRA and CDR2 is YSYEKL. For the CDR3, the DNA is TGCGCCAGCAGCCTCGACGGCCGCTACACAAATGAGCAGTTCTTC. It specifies CASSLDGRYTNEQFF.

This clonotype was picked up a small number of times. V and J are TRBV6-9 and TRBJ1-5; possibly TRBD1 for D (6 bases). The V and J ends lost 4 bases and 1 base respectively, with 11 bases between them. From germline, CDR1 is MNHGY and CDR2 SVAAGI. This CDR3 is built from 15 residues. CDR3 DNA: TGTGCCAGCAGTTCCAGCCAGGGGAGCAATCAGCCCCAGCATTTT. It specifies CASSSSQGSNQPQHF.

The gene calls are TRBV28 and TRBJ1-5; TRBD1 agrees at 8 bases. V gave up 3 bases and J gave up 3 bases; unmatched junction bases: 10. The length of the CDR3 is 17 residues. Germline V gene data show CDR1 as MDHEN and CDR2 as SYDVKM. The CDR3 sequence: CASSFYPAGGVNQPQHF. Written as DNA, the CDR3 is TGTGCCAGCAGTTTTTACCCGGCAGGGGGCGTCAATCAGCCCCAGCATTTT.